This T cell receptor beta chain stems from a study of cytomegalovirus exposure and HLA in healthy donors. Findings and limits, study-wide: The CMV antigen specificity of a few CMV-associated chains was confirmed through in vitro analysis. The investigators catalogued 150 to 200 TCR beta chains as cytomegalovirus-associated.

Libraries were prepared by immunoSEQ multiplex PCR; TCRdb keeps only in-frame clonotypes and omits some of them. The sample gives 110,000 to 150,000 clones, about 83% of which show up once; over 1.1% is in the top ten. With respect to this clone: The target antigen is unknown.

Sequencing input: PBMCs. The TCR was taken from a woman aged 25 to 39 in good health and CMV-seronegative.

The CDR3 DNA follows: TGCGCCAGCAGCTTGGCCGAACTCCCCTACGAGCAGTACTTC. This translates into CASSLAELPYEQYF. The chain carries TRBV5-1 and TRBJ2-7; D remains ambiguous. The CDR3 loop spans 14 amino acids. Germline V gene sequence: CDR1 SGHRS, CDR2 YFSETQ. Trimming stripped 0 bases from V and 2 bases from J, with 9 bases between.